This T cell receptor (beta chain) was recovered during a study of cytomegalovirus exposure and HLA in healthy donors. Overall study: Earlier findings included some 100 million unique TCR beta sequences obtained from 170 million or so T cells. General observations from the study: TRBV6-2, TRBV6-3 and some other V segments were excluded as indistinguishable.

The CDR3 loop spans 12 amino acids. Germline loops: CDR1 MNHEY, CDR2 SMNVEV (reference sequence). The V end was cut by 2 bases, the J end by 7 bases, with 3 bases between. With 60 Vbeta and 13 Jbeta primers, the PCR was carried out. Data came from immunoSEQ multiplex PCR; TCRdb stores just in-frame clones and leaves some out. Here the sample spans approximately 75,000 clones, 50% to 80% being singletons. This clone showed up just a few times. What it binds is not known. The sequencing input was PBMCs. This sequence originates from a man between 40 and 49 years old in good health and CMV-seropositive. The rearrangement uses TRBV27 and TRBJ1-6, with no clear D. The CDR3 loop reads CASSLLNSPLHF. CDR3 DNA: TGTGCCAGCAGTTTACTCAATTCACCCCTCCACTTT.